What follows describes a single T cell receptor beta chain. Trimming shortened V by 5 bases and J by 2 bases, and 17 bases separated the two germline ends. The CDR3 covers 16 residues. From germline, CDR1 is SGHAT and CDR2 FQNNGV. 60 Vbeta and 13 Jbeta primers were used in PCR. Here immunoSEQ multiplex PCR was the method, and the copy in TCRdb shows in-frame clones only, minus some. The sample carries around 150,000 clones, about 76% recorded once. The sample is drawn from a study of cytomegalovirus exposure and HLA in healthy donors. Study details: Clustering assigned 81% of the roughly 430 genotyped donors to the Caucasian-associated ancestry cluster.

Sampled while nominally healthy, donors likely had unrecorded immune exposures. The gene calls are TRBV11-2 and TRBJ2-3; tentatively, D is TRBD2 (5 bases). The receptor was derived from a woman aged 40-49 years in good health and CMV-seropositive. Sequencing was done on a sample of PBMCs. The CDR3 nucleotides are TGTGCCAGCAGCCAATGGACTGGCGGGTACACAGATACGCAGTATTTT. Amino acids: CASSQWTGGYTDTQYF.